The rows below give T cell receptor beta chains drawn from one sample of a study of blood T cell repertoires in COVID-19. Sequencing was performed with immunoSEQ multiplex PCR; in TCRdb, only in-frame clones are kept and a portion is missing. Altogether over 85,000 clones are present, 80% to 90% being singletons, with the ten largest covering approximately 18%. Sequencing input: peripheral blood. These TCRs come from a woman older than 75 with acute or convalescent COVID-19. Each CDR3 is given with its conserved first and last residue. A D gene is named only where the DNA matches it firmly. The size entry is marked missing in some rows and otherwise reads once, few, many or a size class.

J gene: TRBJ1-2
D gene: NA
V gene: TRBV7-2
clone size: NA
CDR3 DNA: TGTGCCAGCATGGACACTCTCTATGGCTACACCTTC
CDR3 protein: CASMDTLYGYTF

J gene: TRBJ2-7
D gene: TRBD1
V gene: TRBV30
clone size: NA
CDR3 DNA: TGTGCCTGGAGTGTTGGGACAGGGGGCTACGAGCAGTACTTC
CDR3 protein: CAWSVGTGGYEQYF

J gene: TRBJ1-2
D gene: NA
V gene: TRBV25-1
clone size: NA
CDR3 DNA: TGTGCCAGCAGTGAGTCAGGGGTAGACTATGGCTACACCTTC
CDR3 protein: CASSESGVDYGYTF

J gene: TRBJ1-4
D gene: TRBD1
V gene: TRBV30
clone size: NA
CDR3 DNA: TGTGCCTGGGACAAACAGGGGGCGGGTGAAAAACTGTTTTTT
CDR3 protein: CAWDKQGAGEKLFF

J gene: TRBJ2-7
D gene: TRBD1
V gene: TRBV7-9
clone size: NA
CDR3 DNA: TGTGCCAGCAGCTTACCGGGACAGATCTCCTACGAGCAGTACTTC
CDR3 protein: CASSLPGQISYEQYF

J gene: TRBJ2-2
D gene: NA
V gene: TRBV1
clone size: NA
CDR3 DNA: TGCACCAGCAGCCAAGGACAAGCGGGGGGGCACACCGGGGAGCTGTTTTTT
CDR3 protein: CTSSQGQAGGHTGELFF

J gene: TRBJ2-7
D gene: NA
V gene: TRBV5-1
clone size: NA
CDR3 DNA: TGCGCCAGCAGCCCCGGTCTAGCTTCCCACGAGCAGTACTTC
CDR3 protein: CASSPGLASHEQYF

J gene: TRBJ2-7
D gene: NA
V gene: TRBV11-3
clone size: once
CDR3 DNA: TGTGCCAGCAGCTTAGCCCCACACTACGAGCAGTACTTC
CDR3 protein: CASSLAPHYEQYF

J gene: TRBJ2-5
D gene: NA
V gene: TRBV11-2
clone size: NA
CDR3 DNA: TGTGCCAGCAGCTCGGGACTCCGCCTTGGCGAGACCCAGTACTTC
CDR3 protein: CASSSGLRLGETQYF

J gene: TRBJ2-3
D gene: NA
V gene: TRBV7-9
clone size: NA
CDR3 DNA: TGTGCCAGCAGCTTAGTCGCAGATACGCAGTATTTT
CDR3 protein: CASSLVADTQYF

J gene: TRBJ1-3
D gene: NA
V gene: TRBV5-1
clone size: NA
CDR3 DNA: TGCGCCAGCAGCCAGGTGGGGCTCTACTCTGGAAACACCATATATTTT
CDR3 protein: CASSQVGLYSGNTIYF

J gene: TRBJ1-2
D gene: TRBD1
V gene: TRBV24-1
clone size: NA
CDR3 DNA: TGTGCCACCAGTGAACGGACAGGGACTAACTATGGCTACACCTTC
CDR3 protein: CATSERTGTNYGYTF

J gene: TRBJ2-7
D gene: NA
V gene: TRBV6-5
clone size: NA
CDR3 DNA: TGTGCCAGCAGTTCCCTCTACGAGCAGTACTTC
CDR3 protein: CASSSLYEQYF

J gene: TRBJ1-2
D gene: NA
V gene: TRBV11-1
clone size: NA
CDR3 DNA: TGTGCCAGCAGCCGATACAGGGACTATGGCTACACCTTC
CDR3 protein: CASSRYRDYGYTF

J gene: TRBJ1-1
D gene: NA
V gene: TRBV2
clone size: NA
CDR3 DNA: TGTGCCAGCAGTGGCAGGGGGAACACTGAAGCTTTCTTT
CDR3 protein: CASSGRGNTEAFF

J gene: TRBJ2-1
D gene: NA
V gene: TRBV9
clone size: NA
CDR3 DNA: TGTGCCAGCAGCCCAAGGGACTCCTCCTACAATGAGCAGTTCTTC
CDR3 protein: CASSPRDSSYNEQFF

J gene: TRBJ2-3
D gene: NA
V gene: TRBV7-2
clone size: NA
CDR3 DNA: TGTGCCAGCGGTTCGCAGGGGTGGGATACGCAGTATTTT
CDR3 protein: CASGSQGWDTQYF

J gene: TRBJ2-1
D gene: NA
V gene: TRBV10-3
clone size: NA
CDR3 DNA: TGTGCCATCAGTACCCGACAGGAGCAGTTCTTC
CDR3 protein: CAISTRQEQFF

J gene: TRBJ1-1
D gene: NA
V gene: TRBV9
clone size: few
CDR3 DNA: TGTGCCAGCAGCGCACAGGTCTACACTGAAGCTTTCTTT
CDR3 protein: CASSAQVYTEAFF

J gene: TRBJ2-7
D gene: TRBD1
V gene: TRBV2
clone size: NA
CDR3 DNA: TGTGCCAGCAGAGAGGACAGGGGGTTCTCCTACGAGCAGTACTTC
CDR3 protein: CASREDRGFSYEQYF

J gene: TRBJ1-6
D gene: NA
V gene: TRBV5-6
clone size: NA
CDR3 DNA: TGTGCCAGCAGCTCCGGGTCACTAAAACGGAATTCACCCCTCCACTTT
CDR3 protein: CASSSGSLKRNSPLHF

J gene: TRBJ2-1
D gene: NA
V gene: TRBV28
clone size: NA
CDR3 DNA: TGTGCCAGCAGTCTTTCGGCGGGGGCTTATAGAGGTGAGCAGTTCTTC
CDR3 protein: CASSLSAGAYRGEQFF

J gene: TRBJ1-6
D gene: TRBD1
V gene: TRBV2
clone size: NA
CDR3 DNA: TGTGCCAGCAGCTGGGACAGGGGGGACTCACCCCTCCACTTT
CDR3 protein: CASSWDRGDSPLHF

J gene: TRBJ2-1
D gene: NA
V gene: TRBV6-5
clone size: NA
CDR3 DNA: TGTGCCAGCCGACGATCTAGTCCTTCGTATGAGCAGTTCTTC
CDR3 protein: CASRRSSPSYEQFF

J gene: TRBJ1-3
D gene: NA
V gene: TRBV11-2
clone size: NA
CDR3 DNA: TGTGCCAGCAGCCTCTTTCGGGGGGCTGGAAACACCATATATTTT
CDR3 protein: CASSLFRGAGNTIYF

J gene: TRBJ1-1
D gene: NA
V gene: TRBV7-2
clone size: few
CDR3 DNA: TGTGCCAGCAGCTCACAGGGCTATACTGAAGCTTTCTTT
CDR3 protein: CASSSQGYTEAFF

J gene: TRBJ2-7
D gene: TRBD2
V gene: TRBV18
clone size: NA
CDR3 DNA: TGTGCCAGCACAAAAATACCGACTAGCAACGAGCAGTACTTC
CDR3 protein: CASTKIPTSNEQYF

J gene: TRBJ1-2
D gene: TRBD1
V gene: TRBV6-1
clone size: once
CDR3 DNA: TGTGCCAGCAGTGATTTGTCTGGGGGACAGGTCTATGGCTACACCTTC
CDR3 protein: CASSDLSGGQVYGYTF

J gene: TRBJ2-7
D gene: TRBD2
V gene: TRBV6-5
clone size: NA
CDR3 DNA: TGTGCCAGCAGGGCAACTAGCGGGTCCTCCTACGAGCAGTACTTC
CDR3 protein: CASRATSGSSYEQYF

J gene: TRBJ1-1
D gene: NA
V gene: TRBV6-5
clone size: NA
CDR3 DNA: TGTGCCAGCAGCAAGACAGGCTTGGAGGAAGCTTTCTTT
CDR3 protein: CASSKTGLEEAFF

J gene: TRBJ2-1
D gene: NA
V gene: TRBV27
clone size: once
CDR3 DNA: TGTGCCAGCAGTTTCGGCGGCAGCTCCTACAATGAGCAGTTCTTC
CDR3 protein: CASSFGGSSYNEQFF

J gene: TRBJ1-5
D gene: NA
V gene: TRBV12-3/TRBV12-4
clone size: once
CDR3 DNA: TGTGCCAGCAGTGGGGCAGGCAATCAGCCCCAGCATTTT
CDR3 protein: CASSGAGNQPQHF

J gene: TRBJ2-7
D gene: NA
V gene: TRBV6-2/TRBV6-3
clone size: few
CDR3 DNA: TGTGCCAGCAGTTACCCAATCTACGAGCAGTACTTC
CDR3 protein: CASSYPIYEQYF

J gene: TRBJ2-2
D gene: NA
V gene: TRBV3-1/TRBV3-2
clone size: few
CDR3 DNA: TGTGCCAGCAGCCTCGGCGGGGCCCGGACCGGGGAGCTGTTTTTT
CDR3 protein: CASSLGGARTGELFF

J gene: TRBJ1-6
D gene: TRBD1
V gene: TRBV29-1
clone size: NA
CDR3 DNA: TGCAGCGTTGGGGACAGGGTAAATTCACCCCTCCACTTT
CDR3 protein: CSVGDRVNSPLHF

J gene: TRBJ1-5
D gene: TRBD1
V gene: TRBV2
clone size: NA
CDR3 DNA: TGTGCCAGCTCGGCGGACAGGATTAGCAATCAGCCCCAGCATTTT
CDR3 protein: CASSADRISNQPQHF

J gene: TRBJ2-7
D gene: TRBD2
V gene: TRBV7-8
clone size: NA
CDR3 DNA: TGTGCCAGCAGCTTGACTAGCGGAGCGGACTACGAGCAGTACTTC
CDR3 protein: CASSLTSGADYEQYF

J gene: TRBJ1-1
D gene: TRBD1
V gene: TRBV15
clone size: NA
CDR3 DNA: TGTGCCACCAGCAGCTCGACAGGGGAGTTTGGGTTGGGCACTGAAGCTTTCTTT
CDR3 protein: CATSSSTGEFGLGTEAFF

J gene: TRBJ1-4
D gene: TRBD1
V gene: TRBV11-2
clone size: NA
CDR3 DNA: TGTGCCAGCAGCCGGACAGGCGTGAATGAAAAACTGTTTTTT
CDR3 protein: CASSRTGVNEKLFF

J gene: TRBJ1-3
D gene: TRBD1
V gene: TRBV5-1
clone size: NA
CDR3 DNA: TGCGCCAGCAGCCCTGGACAGGGTGGAAACACCATATATTTT
CDR3 protein: CASSPGQGGNTIYF

J gene: TRBJ1-1
D gene: TRBD1
V gene: TRBV4-1
clone size: NA
CDR3 DNA: TGCGCCAGCAGCCATGGGACAGCGAACACTGAAGCTTTCTTT
CDR3 protein: CASSHGTANTEAFF

J gene: TRBJ2-5
D gene: NA
V gene: TRBV5-1
clone size: NA
CDR3 DNA: TGCGCCAGCAGCCCCTACAGGGACCAAGAGACCCAGTACTTC
CDR3 protein: CASSPYRDQETQYF

J gene: TRBJ2-7
D gene: NA
V gene: TRBV3-1/TRBV3-2
clone size: NA
CDR3 DNA: TGTGCCAGCAGCCAGGCTTCCTACGAGCAGTACTTC
CDR3 protein: CASSQASYEQYF

J gene: TRBJ1-1
D gene: NA
V gene: TRBV5-8
clone size: NA
CDR3 DNA: TGTGCCAGCAGCTTGCGGGGGACCCGGCGAGGCACTGAAGCTTTCTTT
CDR3 protein: CASSLRGTRRGTEAFF

J gene: TRBJ1-2
D gene: NA
V gene: TRBV12-3/TRBV12-4
clone size: once
CDR3 DNA: TGTGCCAGCAGTCGGGCGGGGGCGGATGGCTACACCTTC
CDR3 protein: CASSRAGADGYTF

J gene: TRBJ2-5
D gene: NA
V gene: TRBV5-1
clone size: NA
CDR3 DNA: TGCGCCAGCAGCCCCTCAGGCAGGGATCAAGAGACCCAGTACTTC
CDR3 protein: CASSPSGRDQETQYF

J gene: TRBJ1-2
D gene: NA
V gene: TRBV2
clone size: few
CDR3 DNA: TGTGCCAGCAGTGACCCAACCGTAGCCATTAACTATGGCTACACCTTC
CDR3 protein: CASSDPTVAINYGYTF

J gene: TRBJ1-5
D gene: NA
V gene: TRBV7-9
clone size: NA
CDR3 DNA: TGTGCCAGCAGCGCTATGGGGGCTAATAGCAATCAGCCCCAGCATTTT
CDR3 protein: CASSAMGANSNQPQHF

J gene: TRBJ2-2
D gene: NA
V gene: TRBV5-1
clone size: NA
CDR3 DNA: TGCGCCAGCAGCTTGCCCTCGACAGTCACCGGGGAGCTGTTTTTT
CDR3 protein: CASSLPSTVTGELFF

J gene: TRBJ1-6
D gene: TRBD1
V gene: TRBV5-1
clone size: NA
CDR3 DNA: TGCGCCAGCAGCCTCTCCGGGACAGGGAATTCACCCCTCCACTTT
CDR3 protein: CASSLSGTGNSPLHF

J gene: TRBJ1-4
D gene: NA
V gene: TRBV6-5
clone size: NA
CDR3 DNA: TGTGCCAGCAGTTTGTTCAGGATGGAAAAACTGTTTTTT
CDR3 protein: CASSLFRMEKLFF

J gene: TRBJ1-5
D gene: TRBD1
V gene: TRBV3-1/TRBV3-2
clone size: NA
CDR3 DNA: TGTGCCAGCAGCCTCGGACAGGGGGCAAATAGCAATCAGCCCCAGCATTTT
CDR3 protein: CASSLGQGANSNQPQHF

J gene: TRBJ1-3
D gene: NA
V gene: TRBV3-1/TRBV3-2
clone size: few
CDR3 DNA: TGTGCCAGCAGGGGAGCTGGAAACACCATATATTTT
CDR3 protein: CASRGAGNTIYF

J gene: TRBJ2-7
D gene: NA
V gene: TRBV25-1
clone size: NA
CDR3 DNA: TGTGCCAGCAGGGGTCAGGGATCGGGCTACGAGCAGTACTTC
CDR3 protein: CASRGQGSGYEQYF